Below, one TCR beta chain is given with its context. The antigen is undetermined. Assay: immunoSEQ multiplex PCR; the TCRdb copy retains only in-frame clones and omits some. Altogether some 150,000 clones are present, approximately 91% being singletons, with the ten largest covering more than 1.5%. This entry is derived from a study of T cell responses to AZD1222 COVID-19 vaccine. V trimming: 0 bases; J trimming: 6 bases; junction bases outside the gene matches: 5. The CDR3 is made up of 14 amino acids. Germline V gene sequence: CDR1 SGDLS, CDR2 YYNGEE. Study-level results: Regions 160-218 and 743-854 dominated among vaccine-associated CD4 TCRs spanning spike. Females outnumbered males among donors, who were mostly white British; clonal diversity was possibly underestimated. After the peak T cell response, and only then, were repertoires sampled.

The source is an adult who received the AZD1222 COVID-19 vaccine. The input for sequencing was peripheral blood, taken 28 days after the second AZD1222 dose. This chain uses TRBV9 with TRBJ1-2; 7 bases align to TRBD1. CDR3 sequence: CASSVEGTADGYTF. As DNA, the CDR3 is TGTGCCAGCAGCGTAGAAGGGACAGCTGATGGCTACACCTTC.